One sample yielded the 6 T cell receptor beta chains listed below, sequenced in a study of identical twins. TCRdb reprocessed the 5' RACE reads with MiXCR, giving one entry per CDR3 protein. Among around 250,000 distinct CDR3 sequences, around 8% were seen once, and the ten largest hold less than 4%. These data were also reused for a study on yellow fever vaccine responses in identical twins.

Sequencing input: CD8+ T cells sorted from blood. Source of these receptors: a woman between 18 and 29 years old in good health.

The table lists this clonotype with a few counts. The V call is TRBV7-9, the J call TRBJ1-4; D not certain. Germline V CDR1 and CDR2: SEHNR, FQNEAQ (reference sequence). The CDR3 has 15 amino acids. V lost 7 bases to trimming and J lost 4 bases, with 16 bases between them. The CDR3 here is CASTSRGGVNEKLFF. CDR3 nucleotide sequence: TGTGCCAGCACCTCCCGAGGCGGGGTTAATGAAAAACTGTTTTTT. Full variable domain (rest looked up from reference TRBV7-9 and TRBJ1-4): DTGVSQNPRHKITKRGQNVTFRCDPISEHNRLYWYRQTLGQGPEFLTYFQNEAQLEKSRLLSDRFSAERPKGSFSTLEIQRTEQGDSAMYLCASTSRGGVNEKLFFGSGTQLSVL.

This clonotype occurred many times. The gene calls are TRBV12-3 or TRBV12-4 and TRBJ2-5; D assignment may be TRBD1 or TRBD2 (6 bases each). V shed 3 bases and J shed 5 bases, with 16 bases lying between them. The CDR3 is 15 residues long. The CDR3 is CASSFVGSGAETQYF. DNA of the CDR3: TGTGCCAGCAGTTTTGTGGGTTCGGGGGCCGAGACCCAGTACTTC.

This clonotype was seen repeatedly, ten times or more. The J gene is TRBJ2-7, the V gene TRBV27; possible D gene TRBD1, 6 bases. The CDR3 spans 17 residues. Per the germline V gene, CDR1 is MNHEY and CDR2 is SMNVEV (reference sequence). Between the trimmed V and J ends, which lost 2 bases and 0 bases, there was a span of 17 bases. The CDR3 loop reads CASSLSTPRGPSYEQYF. CDR3 nucleotides: TGTGCCAGCAGTTTAAGCACCCCCAGGGGCCCCTCCTACGAGCAGTACTTC.

V is TRBV6-2 or TRBV6-3 and J is TRBJ2-7; maybe TRBD2 (7 bases). The CDR3 runs to 16 residues. V was cut by 5 bases and J by 6 bases, with 23 bases left in between. The germline CDR1 and CDR2 sequences are MNHEY and SVGEGT. The CDR3: CASSPPGAGDPLEQYF. DNA of the CDR3: TGTGCCAGCAGTCCGCCGGGGGCGGGAGATCCCCTCGAGCAGTACTTC.

For this clonotype: Mismatch with germline at one junction end may stem from a read error. The rearrangement joins TRBV7-2 to TRBJ1-5; TRBD1 is a possible D gene (6 bases). Germline assignment: CDR1 SGHTA and CDR2 FQGNSA. The CDR3 totals 16 residues. CDR3 region: CARSFTHRAAGQPQHF. CDR3 sequence (DNA): TGTGCCAGGAGCTTCACCCACAGGGCCGCCGGTCAGCCCCAGCATTTT.

In its sample, this clonotype was seen a few times. The rearrangement uses TRBV20-1 and TRBJ1-1; D perhaps matches TRBD1 (5 bases). CDR3 length: 13 amino acids. Trimming pared 0 bases from V and 8 bases from J, leaving 13 bases between. Germline CDR1 and CDR2: DFQATT and SNEGSKA (reference sequence). The CDR3 spells CSARDRTSAEAFF. The CDR3 region has the DNA TGCAGTGCTAGAGATCGGACATCGGCAGAAGCTTTCTTT.